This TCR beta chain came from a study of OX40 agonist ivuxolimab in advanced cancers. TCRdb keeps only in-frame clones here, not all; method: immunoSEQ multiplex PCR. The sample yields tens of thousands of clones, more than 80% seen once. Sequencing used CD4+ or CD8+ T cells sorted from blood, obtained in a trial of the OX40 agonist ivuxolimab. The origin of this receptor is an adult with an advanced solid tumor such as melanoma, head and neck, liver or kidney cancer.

In nucleotides, the CDR3 is TGCACCAGCAGCCAAGATCGAGGGCCGAATCAGCCCCAGCATTTT. This encodes CTSSQDRGPNQPQHF. The chain uses TRBV1 and TRBJ1-5. TRBV1 is termed a pseudogene. The CDR3 has 15 residues.